This T cell receptor beta chain was documented in a study of response to subunit inactivated influenza vaccine. Whole-study results and caveats: That few new T cells are recruited by each seasonal influenza vaccination was the authors' suggestion.

V was clipped by 6 bases and J by 6 bases, with 5 bases between them. The CDR3 length is 11 residues. Germline V lookup: CDR1 MNHEY, CDR2 SMNVEV (reference sequence). In TCRdb, the RT-PCR reads were re-called with MiXCR into one record per CDR3 protein. This table has roughly 630,000 distinct CDR3 sequences, less than 15% appearing once. This clonotype was observed at least ten times. Its antigen is unknown. The sequenced sample was PBMCs from blood, obtained roughly 2 weeks before vaccination. This receptor was taken from a man aged 50 to 60 who received an inactivated influenza vaccine. The rearrangement joins TRBV27 to TRBJ2-2; D is ambiguous. The CDR3 nucleotides read TGTGCCAGCAGCTTTTCCGGGGAGCTGTTTTTT. Translated, it gives CASSFSGELFF.